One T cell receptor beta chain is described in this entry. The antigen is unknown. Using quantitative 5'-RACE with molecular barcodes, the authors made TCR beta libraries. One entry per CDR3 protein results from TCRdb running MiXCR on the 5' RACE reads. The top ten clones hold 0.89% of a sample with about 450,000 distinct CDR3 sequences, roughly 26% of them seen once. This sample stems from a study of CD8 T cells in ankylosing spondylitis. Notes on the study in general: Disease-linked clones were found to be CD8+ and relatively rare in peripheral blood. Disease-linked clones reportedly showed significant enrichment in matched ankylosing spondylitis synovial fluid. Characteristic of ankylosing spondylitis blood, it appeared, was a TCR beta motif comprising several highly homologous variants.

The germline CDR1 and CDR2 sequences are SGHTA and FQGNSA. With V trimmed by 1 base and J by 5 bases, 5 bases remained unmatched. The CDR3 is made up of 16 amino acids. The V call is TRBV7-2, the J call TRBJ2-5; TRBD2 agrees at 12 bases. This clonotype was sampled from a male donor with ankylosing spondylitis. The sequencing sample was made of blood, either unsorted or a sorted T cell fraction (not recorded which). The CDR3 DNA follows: TGTGCCAGCAGCTTAGGACTAGCGGGAGACGTGGAGACCCAGTACTTC. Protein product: CASSLGLAGDVETQYF.